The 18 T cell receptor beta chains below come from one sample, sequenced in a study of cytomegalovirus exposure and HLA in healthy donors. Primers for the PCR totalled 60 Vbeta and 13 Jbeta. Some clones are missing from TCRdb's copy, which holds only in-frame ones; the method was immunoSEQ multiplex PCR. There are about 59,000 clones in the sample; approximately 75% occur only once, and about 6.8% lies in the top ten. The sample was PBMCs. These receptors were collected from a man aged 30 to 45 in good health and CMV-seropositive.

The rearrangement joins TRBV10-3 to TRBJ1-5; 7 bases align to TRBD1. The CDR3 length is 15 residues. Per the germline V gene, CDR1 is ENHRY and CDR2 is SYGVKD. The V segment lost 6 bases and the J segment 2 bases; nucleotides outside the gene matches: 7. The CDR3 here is CAIRPQGVGNQPQHF. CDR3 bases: TGTGCCATCAGACCGCAGGGGGTTGGCAATCAGCCCCAGCATTTT.

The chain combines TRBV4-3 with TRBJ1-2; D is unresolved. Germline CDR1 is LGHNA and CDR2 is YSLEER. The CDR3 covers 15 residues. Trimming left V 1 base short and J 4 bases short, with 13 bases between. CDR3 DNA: TGCGCCAGCAGCCAAGGAGTTCTGGGCCTCTATGGCTACACCTTC. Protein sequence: CASSQGVLGLYGYTF.

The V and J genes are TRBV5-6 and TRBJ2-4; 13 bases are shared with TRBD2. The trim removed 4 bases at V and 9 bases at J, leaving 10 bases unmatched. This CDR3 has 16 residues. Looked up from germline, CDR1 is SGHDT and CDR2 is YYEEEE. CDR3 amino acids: CASSMTSGGLGGIQYF. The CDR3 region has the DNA TGTGCCAGCAGCATGACTAGCGGGGGGCTAGGGGGCATTCAGTACTTC.

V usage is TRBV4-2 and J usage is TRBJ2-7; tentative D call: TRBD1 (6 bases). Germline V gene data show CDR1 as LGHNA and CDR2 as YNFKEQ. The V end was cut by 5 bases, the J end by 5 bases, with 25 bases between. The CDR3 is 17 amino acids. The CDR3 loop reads CASSKGVSGQRVHEQYF. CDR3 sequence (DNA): TGTGCCAGCAGCAAAGGGGTTTCGGGACAACGGGTACACGAGCAGTACTTC.

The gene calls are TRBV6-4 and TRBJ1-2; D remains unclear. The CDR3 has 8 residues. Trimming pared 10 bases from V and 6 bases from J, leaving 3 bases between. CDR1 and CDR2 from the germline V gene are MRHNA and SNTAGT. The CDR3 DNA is TGTGCCAACAATGGCTACACCTTC. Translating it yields CANNGYTF.

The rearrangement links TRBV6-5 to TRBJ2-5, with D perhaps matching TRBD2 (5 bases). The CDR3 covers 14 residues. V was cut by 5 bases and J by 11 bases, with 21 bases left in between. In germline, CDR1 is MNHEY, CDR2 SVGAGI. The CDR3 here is CASSTATISGEQYF. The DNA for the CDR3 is TGTGCCAGCAGTACCGCCACTATTTCTGGGGAGCAGTACTTC.

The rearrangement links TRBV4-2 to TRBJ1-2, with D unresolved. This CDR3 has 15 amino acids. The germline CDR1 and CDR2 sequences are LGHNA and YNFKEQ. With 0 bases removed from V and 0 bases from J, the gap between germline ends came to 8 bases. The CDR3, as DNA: TGTGCCAGCAGCCAAGATCGGGGAGCTAACTATGGCTACACCTTC. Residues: CASSQDRGANYGYTF.

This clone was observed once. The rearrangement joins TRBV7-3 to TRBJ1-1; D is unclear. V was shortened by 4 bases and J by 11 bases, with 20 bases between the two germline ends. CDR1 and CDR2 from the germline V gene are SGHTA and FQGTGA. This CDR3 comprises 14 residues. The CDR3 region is CASSSQEVSKEAFF. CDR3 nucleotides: TGTGCCAGCAGCTCCCAAGAGGTCTCTAAGGAGGCTTTCTTT.

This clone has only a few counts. CDR3 DNA: TGTGCCAGCAGCGGGCGGACAGGGGCTAATGAAAAACTGTTTTTT. This gives the protein CASSGRTGANEKLFF. The chain has TRBV4-2 and TRBJ1-4; 9 bases map to TRBD1. V lost 5 bases and J lost 3; bases outside the gene matches: 4. In germline, CDR1 is LGHNA, CDR2 YNFKEQ. The CDR3 consists of 15 residues.

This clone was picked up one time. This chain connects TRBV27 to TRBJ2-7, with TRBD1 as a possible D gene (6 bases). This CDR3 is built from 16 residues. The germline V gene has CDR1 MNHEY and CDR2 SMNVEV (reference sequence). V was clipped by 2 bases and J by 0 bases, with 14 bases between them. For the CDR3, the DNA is TGTGCCAGCAGTTTAGCACTGGGACACCGCTCCTACGAGCAGTACTTC. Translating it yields CASSLALGHRSYEQYF.

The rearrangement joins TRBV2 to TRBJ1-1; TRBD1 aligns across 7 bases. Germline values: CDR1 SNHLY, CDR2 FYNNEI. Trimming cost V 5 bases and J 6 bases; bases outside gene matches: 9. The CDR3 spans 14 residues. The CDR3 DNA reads TGTGCCAGCAGTCCGACAGGGATGGGCGCTGAAGCTTTCTTT. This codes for CASSPTGMGAEAFF.

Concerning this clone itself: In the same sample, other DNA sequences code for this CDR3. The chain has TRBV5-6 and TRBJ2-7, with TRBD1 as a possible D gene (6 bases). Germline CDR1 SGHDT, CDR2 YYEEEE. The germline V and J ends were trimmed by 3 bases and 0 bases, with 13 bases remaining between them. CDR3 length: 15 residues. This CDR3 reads CASSSPTGFSYEQYF. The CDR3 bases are TGTGCCAGCAGCTCCCCAACAGGGTTCTCCTACGAGCAGTACTTC.

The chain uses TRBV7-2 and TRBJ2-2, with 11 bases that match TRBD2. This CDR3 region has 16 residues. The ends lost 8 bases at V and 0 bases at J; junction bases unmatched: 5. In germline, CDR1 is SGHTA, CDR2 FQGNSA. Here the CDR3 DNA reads TGTGCCAGCCGATTAGCGGGGGGGCCGAACACCGGGGAGCTGTTTTTT. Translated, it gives CASRLAGGPNTGELFF.

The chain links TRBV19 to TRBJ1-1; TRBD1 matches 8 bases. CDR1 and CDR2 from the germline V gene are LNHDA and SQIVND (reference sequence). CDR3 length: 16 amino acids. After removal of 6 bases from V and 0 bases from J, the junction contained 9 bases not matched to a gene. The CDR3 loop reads CASRWGTGGMNTEAFF. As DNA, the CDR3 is TGTGCCAGTAGGTGGGGAACAGGGGGGATGAACACTGAAGCTTTCTTT. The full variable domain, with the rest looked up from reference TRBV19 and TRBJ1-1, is DGGITQSPKYLFRKEGQNVTLSCEQNLNHDAMYWYRQDPGQGLRLIYYSQIVNDFQKGDIAEGYSVSREKKESFPLTVTSAQKNPTAFYLCASRWGTGGMNTEAFFGQGTRLTVV.

The CDR3 protein is CASSQGGLAEETQYF. The CDR3, as DNA: TGTGCCAGCAGCCAAGGCGGGCTAGCGGAAGAGACCCAGTACTTC. The rearrangement uses TRBV7-2 and TRBJ2-5; TRBD2 matches 7 bases. The ends lost 5 bases at V and 3 bases at J; junction bases unmatched: 9. CDR1 is SGHTA and CDR2 is FQGNSA in the germline V gene. The CDR3 is made up of 15 amino acids.

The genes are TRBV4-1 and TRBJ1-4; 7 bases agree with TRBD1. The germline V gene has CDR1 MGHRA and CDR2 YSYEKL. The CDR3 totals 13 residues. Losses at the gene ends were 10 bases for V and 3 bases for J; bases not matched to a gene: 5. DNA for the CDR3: TGCGCCACGACTGGACAGGCTAATGAAAAACTGTTTTTT. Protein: CATTGQANEKLFF.

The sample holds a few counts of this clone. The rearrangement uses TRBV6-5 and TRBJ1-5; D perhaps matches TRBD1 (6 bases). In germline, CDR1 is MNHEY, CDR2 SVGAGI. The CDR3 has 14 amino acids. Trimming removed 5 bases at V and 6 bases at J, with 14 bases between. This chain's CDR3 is CASSITGRGQPQHF. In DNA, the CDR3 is TGTGCCAGCAGTATTACAGGGAGGGGTCAGCCCCAGCATTTT.

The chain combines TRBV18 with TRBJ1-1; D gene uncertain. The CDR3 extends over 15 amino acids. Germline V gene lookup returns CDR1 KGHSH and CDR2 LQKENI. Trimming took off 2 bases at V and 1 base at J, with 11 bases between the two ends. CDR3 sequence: CASSPRLAENTEAFF. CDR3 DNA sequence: TGTGCCAGCTCACCAAGACTAGCCGAGAACACTGAAGCTTTCTTT.